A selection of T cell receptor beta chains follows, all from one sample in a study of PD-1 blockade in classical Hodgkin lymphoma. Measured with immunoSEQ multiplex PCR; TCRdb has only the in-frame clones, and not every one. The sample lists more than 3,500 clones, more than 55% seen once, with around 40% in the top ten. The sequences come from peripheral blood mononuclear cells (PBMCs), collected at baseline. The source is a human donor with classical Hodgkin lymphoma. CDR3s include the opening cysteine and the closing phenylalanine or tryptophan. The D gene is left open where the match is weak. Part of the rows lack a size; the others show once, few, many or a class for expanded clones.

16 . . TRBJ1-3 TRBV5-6 TGTGCCAGCAGCTTCGGGACGGTCCGCTCTGGAAACACCATATATTTT CASSFGTVRSGNTIYF
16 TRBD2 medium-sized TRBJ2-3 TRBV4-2 TGTGCCAGCAGCCAAGAGTCCCTAGCGGGCACAGATACGCAGTATTTT CASSQESLAGTDTQYF
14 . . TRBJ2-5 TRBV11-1 TGTGCCAGCAGCTTAGTGAGCAGGGGAGAGACCCAGTACTTC CASSLVSRGETQYF
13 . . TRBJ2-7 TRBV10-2 TGCGCCAGCAACATCGGAGGGGACAACGAGCAGTACTTC CASNIGGDNEQYF
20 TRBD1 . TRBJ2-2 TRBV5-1 TGCGCCAGCAGCTTGGAAGGACAGGGGGCGGCCAGTAGAGTCGCCGGGGAGCTGTTTTTT CASSLEGQGAASRVAGELFF
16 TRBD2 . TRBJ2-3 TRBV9 TGTGCCAGCAGCGTAGACGCGGGGGGGCCGGCAGATACGCAGTATTTT CASSVDAGGPADTQYF
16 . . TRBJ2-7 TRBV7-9 TGTGCCAGCAGCTTAGGGGGGACCGTGACTTCCTACGAGCAGTACTTC CASSLGGTVTSYEQYF
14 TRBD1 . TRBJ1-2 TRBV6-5 TGTGCCAGCAGTTACAACAGGGGGCAAGATGGCTACACCTTC CASSYNRGQDGYTF
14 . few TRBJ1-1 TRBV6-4 TGTGCCAGCAGCCCCGCTCCGGGGACCACTGAAGCTTTCTTT CASSPAPGTTEAFF
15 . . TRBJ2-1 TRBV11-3 TGTGCCAGCAGCCCCCGGGGGCGCTCCTACAATGAGCAGTTCTTC CASSPRGRSYNEQFF
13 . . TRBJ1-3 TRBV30 TGTGCCTGGGGACGGACCTCTGGAAACACCATATATTTT CAWGRTSGNTIYF
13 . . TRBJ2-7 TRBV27 TGTGCCAGCAGTTTAACCAGGGCGGGGGAGCAGTACTTC CASSLTRAGEQYF
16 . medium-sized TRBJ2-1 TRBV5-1 TGCGCCAGCAGCTTGACTTGGGGGACCTGGTACAATGAGCAGTTCTTC CASSLTWGTWYNEQFF
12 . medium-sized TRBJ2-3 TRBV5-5 TGTGCCAGCAGCTTCACCACAGATACGCAGTATTTT CASSFTTDTQYF
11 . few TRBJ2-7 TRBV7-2 TGTGCCAGCAGCTCGACGGGAGAGCAGTACTTC CASSSTGEQYF
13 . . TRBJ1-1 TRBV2 TGTGCCAGCAGACCTACTTGGGCCGCGGGAGCTTTCTTT CASRPTWAAGAFF
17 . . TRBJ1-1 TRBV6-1 TGTGCCAGCAGTGAAGTTGTGGTGCGGGGGGTAAACACTGAAGCTTTCTTT CASSEVVVRGVNTEAFF
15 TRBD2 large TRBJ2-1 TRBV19 TGTGCCAGTAGCATCACTAGCGGGAGTTTAGATGAGCAGTTCTTC CASSITSGSLDEQFF
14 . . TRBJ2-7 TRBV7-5 TGTGCCAGCAGCTTGGTGGGACAGGGCAGGGAGCAGTACTTC CASSLVGQGREQYF
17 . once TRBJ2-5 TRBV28 TGTGCCAGCACCTCACCCGGACAGTTGGGAGTCCAAGAGACCCAGTACTTC CASTSPGQLGVQETQYF
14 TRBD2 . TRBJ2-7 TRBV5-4 TGTGCCAGCAGCCCGGGGAGGGTAACCTACGAGCAGTACTTC CASSPGRVTYEQYF
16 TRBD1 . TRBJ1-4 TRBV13 TGTGCCAGCAGCCCAAACCGGGACAGGGTAGTTGAAAAACTGTTTTTT CASSPNRDRVVEKLFF
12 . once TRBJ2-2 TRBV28 TGTGCCAGCAGTTCCACTACCGGGGAGCTGTTTTTT CASSSTTGELFF
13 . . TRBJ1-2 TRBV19 TGTGCCAGTAGTAGGGACCTTAACTATGGCTACACCTTC CASSRDLNYGYTF
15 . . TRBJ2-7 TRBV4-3 TGCGCCAGCAGCCAAGATCCAACGGCGACGTACGAGCAGTACTTC CASSQDPTATYEQYF
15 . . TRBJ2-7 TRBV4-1 TGCGCCAGCAGCTTGGATGGGCCAGGGGCGGGGGAGCAGTACTTC CASSLDGPGAGEQYF
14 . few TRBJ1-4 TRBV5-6 TGTGCCAGCAGCTTTGGGGTGACTAATGAAAAACTGTTTTTT CASSFGVTNEKLFF
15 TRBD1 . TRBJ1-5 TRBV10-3 TGTGCCATCGGGGGAGACAGGGATGGCAATCAGCCCCAGCATTTT CAIGGDRDGNQPQHF
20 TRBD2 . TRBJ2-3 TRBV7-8 TGTGCCAGCAGCTTAGGGAAGCGGGGGGGCCGCCCCGCTAGCACAGATACGCAGTATTTT CASSLGKRGGRPASTDTQYF
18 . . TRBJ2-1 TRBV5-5 TGTGCCAGCAGCTTGAGAGGACTACAGATCATTTCCTACAATGAGCAGTTCTTC CASSLRGLQIISYNEQFF
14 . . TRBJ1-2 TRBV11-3 TGTGCCAGCAGCTTGCATGCCGCCCCGGGGGGCTACACCTTC CASSLHAAPGGYTF
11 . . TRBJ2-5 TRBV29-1 TGCAGCGTTGATACCAGACCGACCCAGTACTTC CSVDTRPTQYF
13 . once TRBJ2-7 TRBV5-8 TGTGCCAGCAGCCACGGGAGCTCCTACGAGCAGTACTTC CASSHGSSYEQYF